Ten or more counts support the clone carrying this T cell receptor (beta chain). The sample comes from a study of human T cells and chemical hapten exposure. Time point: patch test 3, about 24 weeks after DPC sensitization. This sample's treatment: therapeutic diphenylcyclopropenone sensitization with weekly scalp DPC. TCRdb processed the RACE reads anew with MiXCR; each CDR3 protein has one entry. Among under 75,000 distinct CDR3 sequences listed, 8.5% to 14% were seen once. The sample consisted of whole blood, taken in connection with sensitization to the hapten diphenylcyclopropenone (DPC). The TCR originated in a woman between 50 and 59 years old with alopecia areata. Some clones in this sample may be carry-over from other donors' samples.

The CDR3 sequence: CASSPKPTSGSTGELFF. CDR3 sequence (DNA): TGTGCCAGCAGTCCTAAACCTACTAGCGGGAGCACCGGGGAGCTGTTTTTT. J is TRBJ2-2 and V is TRBV3-1; 11 bases are shared with TRBD2. Germline V gives CDR1 LGHDT, CDR2 YNNKEL (reference sequence). The CDR3 spans 17 residues. J lost 4 bases, V lost 6 bases, and 10 bases had no gene match.